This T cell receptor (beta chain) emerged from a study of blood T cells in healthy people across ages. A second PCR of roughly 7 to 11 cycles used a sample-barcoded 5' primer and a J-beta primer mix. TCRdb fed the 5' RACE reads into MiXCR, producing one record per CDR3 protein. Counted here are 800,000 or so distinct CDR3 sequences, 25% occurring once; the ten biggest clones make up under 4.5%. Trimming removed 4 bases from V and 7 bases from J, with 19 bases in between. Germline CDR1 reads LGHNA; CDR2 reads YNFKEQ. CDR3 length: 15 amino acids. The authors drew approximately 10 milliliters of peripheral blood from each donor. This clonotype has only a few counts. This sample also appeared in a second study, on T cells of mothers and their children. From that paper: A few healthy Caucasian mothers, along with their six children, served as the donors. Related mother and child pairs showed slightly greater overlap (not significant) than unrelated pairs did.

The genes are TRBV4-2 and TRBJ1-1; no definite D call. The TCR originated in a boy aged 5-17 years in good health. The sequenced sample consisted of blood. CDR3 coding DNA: TGTGCCAGCAGCCGCCTTTTCATGGCAGAGAATGAAGCTTTCTTT. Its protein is CASSRLFMAENEAFF.